This section outlines one TCR beta chain sequence together with its context. This clone was observed a handful of times. What antigen it recognizes has not been identified. No per-base quality is available; no much larger clone lies one base away. This sample is drawn from a study of beta chain features in type 1 diabetes (dated by TCRdb to 2017 to 2018). Some background on the complete study: Mean age, gender distribution, total cell number and subset yield were not different between patients and healthy donors. A total of 85 million to 140 million sorted cells were examined across all samples, and a strong correlation was observed between cell number per subset and RNA yield. In the study, recently diagnosed type 1 diabetes patients and matched healthy donors were compared on the TCRB repertoires of their sorted circulating CD4+ T cell subsets. Whereas all 30 or so donors provided naive and central memory subsets, regulatory and stem cell-like memory subsets were isolated from just 8 patients and about 8 healthy donors.

Via the germline V gene, CDR1 is SGHRS and CDR2 YFSETQ. The CDR3 covers 16 residues, taking in both the cysteine and the phenylalanine. Solely the CDR3 DNA is kept, with 48 bases framed from the first base. Clipping removes 3 bases from V and 0 bases from J, with 6 as the unmatched junction base count. Paper-wide results and their limitations: Only small numbers of individuals were included in the HLA sub-analyses, which left unresolved whether HLA type had any influence on TCRB rearrangement. Fewer insertions and more nucleotide deletions at VDJ recombination sites were observed in patients with type 1 diabetes, implying thymic rearrangement abnormalities. The naive, central memory and regulatory TCRB repertoires appeared to resemble one another more closely among patients than among healthy donors. Because cDNA was sequenced instead of genomic DNA, activated cells with high expression could be over-represented, although the groups did not differ in activation or CD3 levels. Shorter templates might be favored by PCR, yet because patient and control samples were amplified and corrected together, any such skew would affect both groups equally. Type 1 diabetes patients showed a moderate but significant shortening of TCRB CDR3 length in all four CD4+ subsets.

The entire isolated RNA was reverse transcribed using the High Capacity cDNA Reverse Transcription Kit, and thus expressed TCRB transcripts were sequenced. Deep immunoSEQ sequencing was applied to naive, central memory and regulatory T cell samples, giving an average of roughly 3.3 million total reads per sample. Sorted cells were lysed in RLT buffer and RNA was extracted with DNase-treated RNeasy Micro or Mini kits, depending on cell number. To prevent cross-contamination, every cell subset was processed on its own, while patient and healthy donor samples were processed together. Using the immunoSEQ multiplex PCR, TCRB sequences were amplified from cDNA into 87-bp fragments spanning the CDR3 region. Sequencing of the amplicons was performed on the Illumina HiSeq platform. The source study handled its data this way. Synthetic template baselines were used to correct PCR bias computationally, reads within Hamming distance 2 were collapsed, and singletons that could not be merged were discarded. Reads were aligned against IMGT so that V, D and J genes, CDR3 length and insertions or deletions at six rearrangement sites could be assigned. Within each subset, clonotype counts were normalized to sorted cell number, and only after that were true diversity and Gini coefficients computed with the tcR R package. The overlap coefficient, calculated on TCRB nucleotide sequences, was used to measure repertoire sharing. Not all clones reach the TCRdb copy of this immuneACCESS table, which keeps in-frame sequences only. Checked studies attribute under half of the gap to unresolved V genes and leave the rest unexplained. Clone size and the V and J calls come from that table; the DNA yielded D and trimming. A total of approximately 170,000 clones appear in this sample, just over 9% of them only once. Over 2% of the sample rests with the top ten.

Each donor gave one peripheral blood draw, approximately 100 mL on average, collected into heparinised tubes. A BD FACSAria II was used to sort naive, central memory, regulatory and stem cell-like memory CD4+ T cells with a panel that included CD45RO, CCR7, CD25, CD127, CD95 and CD27. Purity was above 95% for every sorted population. PBMCs were isolated right away by Lymphoprep density gradient centrifugation and were stained directly, without culture. So that batch effects would be minimized, each experiment stained and sorted samples in pairs, pairing one healthy donor with one patient. The sequenced material came from central memory CD4+ T cells from blood. The V and J genes are TRBV5-1 and TRBJ1-1; TRBD1 aligns with 9 central bases. The TCR sequence derives from a woman aged 18-35 years in good health. The CDR3: CASSSTGGIVNTEAFF. The DNA sequence follows: TGCGCCAGCAGCTCAACAGGGGGCATAGTGAACACTGAAGCTTTCTTT.